Listed below are T cell receptor beta chains from one sample, sequenced in a study of blood T cells in healthy people across ages. TCRdb used MiXCR to reprocess the 5' RACE reads, holding one entry per CDR3 protein. The table has about 1 million distinct CDR3 sequences, around 25% seen once. The same data also went into a second study, on T cells of mothers and their children.

Sequencing was carried out using blood. The receptors shown here come from a girl aged 2 to 10 in good health. CDR3s include the opening cysteine and the closing phenylalanine or tryptophan. D genes are given only for firm matches. Size is omitted from some rows. Given values are once, few, many or a class for expanded clones.

J gene: TRBJ1-2
V gene: TRBV2
D gene: TRBD1
clone size: few
CDR3 protein: CATPDREKLLNYGYTF
CDR3 DNA: TGTGCCACCCCCGACAGGGAGAAGCTCTTGAACTATGGCTACACCTTC

J gene: TRBJ2-1
V gene: TRBV27
D gene: -
clone size: few
CDR3 protein: CASSLRMWEANNEQFF
CDR3 DNA: TGTGCCAGCAGTTTACGTATGTGGGAGGCGAACAATGAGCAGTTCTTC

J gene: TRBJ2-3
V gene: TRBV7-9
D gene: -
clone size: few
CDR3 protein: CASSLAGTTTDTQYF
CDR3 DNA: TGTGCCAGCAGCTTAGCAGGAACCACCACAGATACGCAGTATTTT

J gene: TRBJ2-1
V gene: TRBV6-1
D gene: -
clone size: -
CDR3 protein: CASSEEVGSSYNEQFF
CDR3 DNA: TGTGCCAGCAGTGAAGAAGTGGGAAGCTCCTACAATGAGCAGTTCTTC

J gene: TRBJ2-2
V gene: TRBV15
D gene: -
clone size: -
CDR3 protein: CATSRADGPTGELFF
CDR3 DNA: TGTGCCACCAGCAGAGCGGACGGACCCACCGGGGAGCTGTTTTTT

J gene: TRBJ2-3
V gene: TRBV7-8
D gene: -
clone size: -
CDR3 protein: CASSLAPNGGTDTQYF
CDR3 DNA: TGTGCCAGCAGCTTAGCTCCCAACGGGGGCACAGATACGCAGTATTTT

J gene: TRBJ1-5
V gene: TRBV4-1
D gene: -
clone size: few
CDR3 protein: CASSINNKEQPQHF
CDR3 DNA: TGCGCCAGCAGCATAAACAATAAGGAGCAGCCCCAGCATTTT

J gene: TRBJ2-1
V gene: TRBV20-1
D gene: TRBD2
clone size: few
CDR3 protein: CSARDSLAGGALYNEQFF
CDR3 DNA: TGCAGTGCTAGAGATTCGCTAGCGGGGGGGGCCCTATACAATGAGCAGTTCTTC

J gene: TRBJ1-5
V gene: TRBV4-1
D gene: -
clone size: few
CDR3 protein: CASSQVEGVGGSPQHF
CDR3 DNA: TGCGCCAGCAGCCAAGTGGAGGGGGTGGGGGGATCGCCCCAGCATTTT

J gene: TRBJ2-7
V gene: TRBV5-1
D gene: -
clone size: -
CDR3 protein: CASSWQGSTFGEQYF
CDR3 DNA: TGCGCCAGCAGCTGGCAGGGGTCTACCTTCGGGGAGCAGTACTTC

J gene: TRBJ2-5
V gene: TRBV12-3/TRBV12-4
D gene: TRBD1
clone size: few
CDR3 protein: CASSRWGTGDQETQYF
CDR3 DNA: TGTGCCAGCAGCCGCTGGGGTACAGGGGACCAAGAGACCCAGTACTTC

J gene: TRBJ2-7
V gene: TRBV5-5
D gene: TRBD2
clone size: -
CDR3 protein: CASSLALAGVSEQYF
CDR3 DNA: TGTGCCAGCAGCTTGGCCCTCGCGGGAGTAAGCGAGCAGTACTTC

J gene: TRBJ2-7
V gene: TRBV19
D gene: TRBD1
clone size: few
CDR3 protein: CASSISDRGAYEQYF
CDR3 DNA: TGTGCCAGTAGTATCTCAGACAGGGGAGCCTACGAGCAGTACTTC

J gene: TRBJ2-1
V gene: TRBV9
D gene: -
clone size: -
CDR3 protein: CASSPRGSEQFF
CDR3 DNA: TGTGCCAGCAGCCCTCGGGGGTCTGAGCAGTTCTTC

J gene: TRBJ2-1
V gene: TRBV28
D gene: TRBD2
clone size: few
CDR3 protein: CASSSLDGTSALNEQFF
CDR3 DNA: TGTGCCAGCAGTTCCTTAGATGGGACTAGCGCCTTAAATGAGCAGTTCTTC

J gene: TRBJ1-2
V gene: TRBV6-6
D gene: -
clone size: few
CDR3 protein: CASSHITYGYTF
CDR3 DNA: TGTGCCAGCAGTCATATAACATATGGCTACACCTTC

J gene: TRBJ2-4
V gene: TRBV7-9
D gene: -
clone size: few
CDR3 protein: CASSLEITGLAKNIQYF
CDR3 DNA: TGTGCCAGCAGCTTAGAGATAACAGGGCTAGCCAAAAACATTCAGTACTTC

J gene: TRBJ2-1
V gene: TRBV20-1
D gene: TRBD2
clone size: -
CDR3 protein: CSASPGLAGFNEQFF
CDR3 DNA: TGCAGTGCTAGCCCGGGACTAGCGGGGTTCAATGAGCAGTTCTTC

J gene: TRBJ2-7
V gene: TRBV12-3/TRBV12-4
D gene: -
clone size: -
CDR3 protein: CASSLQGVGHEQYF
CDR3 DNA: TGTGCCAGCAGTTTGCAGGGAGTCGGCCACGAGCAGTACTTC

J gene: TRBJ1-2
V gene: TRBV7-3
D gene: -
clone size: -
CDR3 protein: CASSLNGRDPHGYTF
CDR3 DNA: TGTGCCAGCAGCTTAAACGGGAGGGACCCCCATGGCTACACCTTC

J gene: TRBJ1-1
V gene: TRBV3-1
D gene: -
clone size: -
CDR3 protein: CASTSLGSEAFF
CDR3 DNA: TGTGCCAGCACCTCACTGGGTTCTGAAGCTTTCTTT

J gene: TRBJ1-2
V gene: TRBV4-1
D gene: -
clone size: -
CDR3 protein: CASSRTEDNYGYTF
CDR3 DNA: TGCGCCAGCAGTCGGACGGAGGATAACTATGGCTACACCTTC

J gene: TRBJ2-7
V gene: TRBV20-1
D gene: TRBD2
clone size: once
CDR3 protein: CSLMGPRPGLAGVDEQYF
CDR3 DNA: TGCAGTTTAATGGGACCCAGACCGGGACTAGCGGGAGTGGACGAGCAGTACTTC

J gene: TRBJ2-5
V gene: TRBV4-1
D gene: -
clone size: -
CDR3 protein: CASRQLGQSQETQYF
CDR3 DNA: TGCGCCAGCAGACAGCTAGGACAGTCCCAAGAGACCCAGTACTTC

J gene: TRBJ1-4
V gene: TRBV3-1
D gene: -
clone size: -
CDR3 protein: CASSPWTATEKLFF
CDR3 DNA: TGTGCCAGCAGCCCTTGGACAGCCACCGAAAAACTGTTTTTT

J gene: TRBJ2-5
V gene: TRBV9
D gene: -
clone size: few
CDR3 protein: CASSVEWGPKYF
CDR3 DNA: TGTGCCAGCAGCGTAGAATGGGGACCAAAGTACTTC

J gene: TRBJ2-5
V gene: TRBV7-8
D gene: TRBD1
clone size: few
CDR3 protein: CASGLSGGETQYF
CDR3 DNA: TGTGCCAGTGGGCTCTCAGGGGGAGAGACCCAGTACTTC

J gene: TRBJ2-7
V gene: TRBV6-2/TRBV6-3
D gene: TRBD1
clone size: -
CDR3 protein: CASRNAGTGVFHEQYF
CDR3 DNA: TGTGCCAGCAGGAACGCGGGGACAGGGGTCTTCCACGAGCAGTACTTC

J gene: TRBJ2-7
V gene: TRBV13
D gene: -
clone size: few
CDR3 protein: CASSSNRGFGEQYF
CDR3 DNA: TGTGCCAGCAGCAGTAACCGCGGTTTCGGTGAGCAGTACTTC

J gene: TRBJ1-3
V gene: TRBV12-3/TRBV12-4
D gene: -
clone size: few
CDR3 protein: CASSLSLPGNTIYF
CDR3 DNA: TGTGCCAGCAGTTTATCACTACCTGGAAACACCATATATTTT

J gene: TRBJ2-5
V gene: TRBV5-1
D gene: -
clone size: -
CDR3 protein: CASSLVQGGRQETQYF
CDR3 DNA: TGCGCCAGCAGCTTGGTTCAGGGGGGCCGTCAAGAGACCCAGTACTTC

J gene: TRBJ2-1
V gene: TRBV11-1
D gene: -
clone size: -
CDR3 protein: CASASLSSYNEQFF
CDR3 DNA: TGTGCCAGCGCTTCATTAAGCTCCTACAATGAGCAGTTCTTC

J gene: TRBJ2-5
V gene: TRBV29-1
D gene: TRBD2
clone size: -
CDR3 protein: CSVERPSGRGETQYF
CDR3 DNA: TGCAGCGTTGAAAGGCCTAGCGGGAGAGGAGAGACCCAGTACTTC

J gene: TRBJ1-2
V gene: TRBV29-1
D gene: -
clone size: few
CDR3 protein: CSVEDPGETYGYTF
CDR3 DNA: TGCAGCGTTGAAGATCCGGGGGAGACCTATGGCTACACCTTC

J gene: TRBJ2-5
V gene: TRBV3-1
D gene: -
clone size: few
CDR3 protein: CASRAGVGTQYF
CDR3 DNA: TGTGCCAGCAGGGCAGGGGTTGGGACCCAGTACTTC

J gene: TRBJ2-5
V gene: TRBV2
D gene: TRBD2
clone size: -
CDR3 protein: CASSESLAVIQETQYF
CDR3 DNA: TGTGCCAGCAGTGAATCACTAGCGGTAATACAAGAGACCCAGTACTTC

J gene: TRBJ1-4
V gene: TRBV4-2
D gene: TRBD1
clone size: few
CDR3 protein: CASSQGTGDNEKLFF
CDR3 DNA: TGTGCCAGCAGCCAGGGGACAGGAGATAATGAAAAACTGTTTTTT

J gene: TRBJ1-2
V gene: TRBV20-1
D gene: -
clone size: few
CDR3 protein: CSARDLGVAGYTF
CDR3 DNA: TGCAGTGCTAGAGATTTGGGGGTTGCTGGCTACACCTTC

J gene: TRBJ1-5
V gene: TRBV20-1
D gene: TRBD1
clone size: -
CDR3 protein: CRPGRTGNSNQPQHF
CDR3 DNA: TGCAGGCCGGGAAGGACAGGGAATAGCAATCAGCCCCAGCATTTT

J gene: TRBJ1-5
V gene: TRBV7-9
D gene: TRBD1
clone size: -
CDR3 protein: CASSSGQDGQPQHF
CDR3 DNA: TGTGCCAGCAGCTCCGGACAGGACGGTCAGCCCCAGCATTTT

J gene: TRBJ2-2
V gene: TRBV29-1
D gene: -
clone size: few
CDR3 protein: CSVAVATGELFF
CDR3 DNA: TGCAGCGTTGCGGTGGCGACCGGGGAGCTGTTTTTT